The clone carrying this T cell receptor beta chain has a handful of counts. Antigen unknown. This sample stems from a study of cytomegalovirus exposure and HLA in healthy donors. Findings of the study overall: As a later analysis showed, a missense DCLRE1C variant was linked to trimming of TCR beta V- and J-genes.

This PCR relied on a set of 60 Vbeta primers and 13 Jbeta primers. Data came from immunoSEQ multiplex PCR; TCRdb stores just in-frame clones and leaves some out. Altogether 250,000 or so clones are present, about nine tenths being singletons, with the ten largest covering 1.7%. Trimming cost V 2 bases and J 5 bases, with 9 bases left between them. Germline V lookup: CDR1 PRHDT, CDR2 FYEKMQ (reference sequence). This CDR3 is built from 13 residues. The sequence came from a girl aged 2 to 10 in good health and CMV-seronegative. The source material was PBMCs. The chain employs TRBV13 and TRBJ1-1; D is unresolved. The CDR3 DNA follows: TGTGCCAGCAGCTTAAATTTTCTAACTGAAGCTTTCTTT. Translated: CASSLNFLTEAFF. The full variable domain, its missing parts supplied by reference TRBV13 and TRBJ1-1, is AAGVIQSPRHLIKEKRETATLKCYPIPRHDTVYWYQQGPGQDPQFLISFYEKMQSDKGSIPDRFSAQQFSDYHSELNMSSLELGDSALYFCASSLNFLTEAFFGQGTRLTVV.